The clone carrying this TCR beta chain has at least ten counts. Its antigen is currently unknown. This entry is derived from a study of CD8 T cells in ankylosing spondylitis. CDR1 is SGHRS and CDR2 is YFSETQ in the germline V gene. V lost 4 bases and J lost 8, with 16 bases in between. This CDR3 is 15 amino acids long. The authors made TCR beta libraries by quantitative 5'-RACE with molecular barcodes. TCRdb re-called the 5' RACE reads through MiXCR, storing one row per CDR3 protein. This table holds a few hundred thousand distinct CDR3 sequences, 6.5% to 10% found once. Study conclusions and caveats: Clones linked to disease were reported to show significant enrichment in matched ankylosing spondylitis synovial fluid. Blood of patients with ankylosing spondylitis appeared to be characterized by a TCR beta motif of several highly homologous variants. Disease-linked clones were found to be CD8+ and relatively rare in peripheral blood.

The chain couples TRBV5-1 to TRBJ1-6; D is possibly TRBD1 (5 bases). Sequenced material: blood, either unsorted or a sorted T cell fraction (not recorded which). The receptor comes from a male donor with ankylosing spondylitis. CDR3 protein: CASSGGVRWDSPLHF. Written as DNA, the CDR3 is TGCGCCAGCAGCGGAGGGGTCCGGTGGGATTCACCCCTCCACTTT.